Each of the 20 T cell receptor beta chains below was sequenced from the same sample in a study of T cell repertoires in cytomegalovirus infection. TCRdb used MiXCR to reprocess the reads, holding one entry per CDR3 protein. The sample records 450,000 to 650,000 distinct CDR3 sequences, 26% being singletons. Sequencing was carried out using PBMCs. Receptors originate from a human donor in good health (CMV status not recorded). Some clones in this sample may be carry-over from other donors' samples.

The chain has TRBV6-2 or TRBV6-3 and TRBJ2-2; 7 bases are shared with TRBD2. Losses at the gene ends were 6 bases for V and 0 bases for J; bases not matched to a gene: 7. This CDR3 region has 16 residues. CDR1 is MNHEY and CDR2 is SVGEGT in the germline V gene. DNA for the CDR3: TGTGCCAGCAGCAAAGATCTAGCGGCGAACACCGGGGAGCTGTTTTTT. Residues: CASSKDLAANTGELFF.

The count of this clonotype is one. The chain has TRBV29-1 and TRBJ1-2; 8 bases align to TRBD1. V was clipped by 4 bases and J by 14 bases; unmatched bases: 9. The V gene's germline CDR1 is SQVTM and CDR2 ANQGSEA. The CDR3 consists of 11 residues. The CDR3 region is CSVAGQGVGTF. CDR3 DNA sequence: TGCAGCGTTGCCGGACAGGGTGTTGGGACCTTC.

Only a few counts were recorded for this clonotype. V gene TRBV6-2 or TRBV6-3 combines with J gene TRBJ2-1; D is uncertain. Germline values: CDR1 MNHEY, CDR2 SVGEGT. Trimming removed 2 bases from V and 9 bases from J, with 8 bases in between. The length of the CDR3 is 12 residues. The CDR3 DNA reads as TGTGCCAGCAGTTACACGCGGAGTGAGCAGTTCTTC. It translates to CASSYTRSEQFF.

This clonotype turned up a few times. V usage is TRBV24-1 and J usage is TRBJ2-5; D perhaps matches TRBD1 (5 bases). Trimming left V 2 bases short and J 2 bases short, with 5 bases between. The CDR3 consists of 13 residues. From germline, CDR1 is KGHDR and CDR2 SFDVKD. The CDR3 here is CATSDSGQETQYF. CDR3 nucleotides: TGTGCCACCAGTGATTCAGGGCAAGAGACCCAGTACTTC.

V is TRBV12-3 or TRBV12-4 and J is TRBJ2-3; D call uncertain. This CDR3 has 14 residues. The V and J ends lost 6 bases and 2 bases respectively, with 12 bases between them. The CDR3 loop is CASSPPRDTDTQYF. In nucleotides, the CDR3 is TGTGCCAGCAGCCCACCTAGAGACACAGATACGCAGTATTTT.

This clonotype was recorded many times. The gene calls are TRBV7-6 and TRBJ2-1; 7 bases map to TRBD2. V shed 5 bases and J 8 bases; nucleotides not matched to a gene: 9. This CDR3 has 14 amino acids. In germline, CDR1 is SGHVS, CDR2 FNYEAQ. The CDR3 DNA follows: TGTGCCAGCAGCCCCAGCGGGAATCGCGATGAGCAGTTCTTC. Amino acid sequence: CASSPSGNRDEQFF.

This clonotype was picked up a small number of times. CDR3 in DNA: TGTGCCAGCAGCTGGAACAGGGGGCGATACAATGAGCAGTTCTTC. Protein product: CASSWNRGRYNEQFF. The genes are TRBV7-9 and TRBJ2-1; 9 bases line up with TRBD1. This CDR3 is built from 15 residues. CDR1 is SEHNR, CDR2 FQNEAQ, per germline (reference sequence). The V and J ends lost 4 bases and 4 bases, in that order; junction bases with no gene match: 5. The whole variable domain, filled in from reference TRBV7-9 and TRBJ2-1, reads DTGVSQNPRHKITKRGQNVTFRCDPISEHNRLYWYRQTLGQGPEFLTYFQNEAQLEKSRLLSDRFSAERPKGSFSTLEIQRTEQGDSAMYLCASSWNRGRYNEQFFGPGTRLTVL.

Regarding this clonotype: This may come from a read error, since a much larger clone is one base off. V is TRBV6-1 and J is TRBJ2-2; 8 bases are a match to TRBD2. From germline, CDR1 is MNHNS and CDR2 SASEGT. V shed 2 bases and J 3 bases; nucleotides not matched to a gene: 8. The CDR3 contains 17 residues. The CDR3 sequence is CASSERFRAGDTGELFF. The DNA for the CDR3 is TGTGCCAGCAGTGAAAGGTTCAGAGCGGGAGACACCGGGGAGCTGTTTTTT.

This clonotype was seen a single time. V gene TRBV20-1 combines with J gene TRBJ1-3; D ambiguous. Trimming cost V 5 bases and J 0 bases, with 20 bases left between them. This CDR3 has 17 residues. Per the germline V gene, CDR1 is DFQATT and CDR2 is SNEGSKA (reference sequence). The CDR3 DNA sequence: TGCAGTGCTGAAGAAAATAGACGGACCCGCTCTGGAAACACCATATATTTT. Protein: CSAEENRRTRSGNTIYF.

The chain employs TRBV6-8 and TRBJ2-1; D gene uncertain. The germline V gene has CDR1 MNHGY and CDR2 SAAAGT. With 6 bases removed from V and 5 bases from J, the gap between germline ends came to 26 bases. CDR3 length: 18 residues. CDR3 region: CASRAAYFDEEKHNEQFF. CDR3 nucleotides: TGTGCCAGCAGGGCGGCCTACTTTGACGAAGAGAAGCACAATGAGCAGTTCTTC.

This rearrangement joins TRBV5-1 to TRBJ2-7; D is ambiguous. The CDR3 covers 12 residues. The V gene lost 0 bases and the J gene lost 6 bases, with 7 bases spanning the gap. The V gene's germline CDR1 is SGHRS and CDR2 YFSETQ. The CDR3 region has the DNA TGCGCCAGCAGCTTGGAGGGTGTCGAGCAGTACTTC. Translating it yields CASSLEGVEQYF. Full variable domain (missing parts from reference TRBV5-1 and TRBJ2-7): KAGVTQTPRYLIKTRGQQVTLSCSPISGHRSVSWYQQTPGQGLQFLFEYFSETQRNKGNFPGRFSGRQFSNSRSEMNVSTLELGDSALYLCASSLEGVEQYFGPGTRLTVT.

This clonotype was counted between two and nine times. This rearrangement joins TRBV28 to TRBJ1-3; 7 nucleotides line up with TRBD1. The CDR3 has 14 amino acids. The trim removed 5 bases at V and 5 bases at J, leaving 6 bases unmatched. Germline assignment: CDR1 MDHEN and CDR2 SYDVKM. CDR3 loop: CASSPGTVRNTIYF. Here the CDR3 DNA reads TGTGCCAGCAGTCCAGGGACAGTGCGAAACACCATATATTTT.

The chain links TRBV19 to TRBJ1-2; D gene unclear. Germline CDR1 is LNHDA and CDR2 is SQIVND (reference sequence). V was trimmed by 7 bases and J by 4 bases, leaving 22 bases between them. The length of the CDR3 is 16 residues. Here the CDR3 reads CASTLDSTSLVYGYTF. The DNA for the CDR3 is TGTGCCAGTACCTTGGACTCAACGAGTCTAGTCTATGGCTACACCTTC.

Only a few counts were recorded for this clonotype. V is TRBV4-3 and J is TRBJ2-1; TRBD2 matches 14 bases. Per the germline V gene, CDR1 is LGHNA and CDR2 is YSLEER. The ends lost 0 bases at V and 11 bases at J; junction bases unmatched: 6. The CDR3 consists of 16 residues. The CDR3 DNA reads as TGCGCCAGCAGCCAAGAAGGGACTAGCGGGAGTAGTAAGCAGTTCTTC. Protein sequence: CASSQEGTSGSSKQFF.

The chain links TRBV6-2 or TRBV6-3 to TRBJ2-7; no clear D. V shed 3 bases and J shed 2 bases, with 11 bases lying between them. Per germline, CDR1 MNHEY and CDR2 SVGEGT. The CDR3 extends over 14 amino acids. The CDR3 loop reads CASSYLGFAYEQYV. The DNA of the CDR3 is TGTGCCAGCAGTTATCTGGGGTTCGCCTACGAGCAGTACGTC.

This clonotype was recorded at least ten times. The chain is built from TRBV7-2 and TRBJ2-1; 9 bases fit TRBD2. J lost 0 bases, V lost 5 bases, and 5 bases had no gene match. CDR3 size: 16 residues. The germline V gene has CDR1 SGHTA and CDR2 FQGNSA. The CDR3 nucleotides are TGTGCCAGCAGCCGATTTAGCGGGAGCTCCTACAATGAGCAGTTCTTC. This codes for CASSRFSGSSYNEQFF.

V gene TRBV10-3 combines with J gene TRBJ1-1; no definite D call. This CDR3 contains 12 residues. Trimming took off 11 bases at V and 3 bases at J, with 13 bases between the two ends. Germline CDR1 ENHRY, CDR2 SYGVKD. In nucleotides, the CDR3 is TGTGCCGCAAGAGCAAGCGACACTGAAGCTTTCTTT. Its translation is CAARASDTEAFF.

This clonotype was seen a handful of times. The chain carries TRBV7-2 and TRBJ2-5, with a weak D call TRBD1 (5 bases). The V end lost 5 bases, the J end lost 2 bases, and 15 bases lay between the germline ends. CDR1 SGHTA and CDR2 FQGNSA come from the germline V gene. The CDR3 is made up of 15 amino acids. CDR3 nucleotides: TGTGCCAGCAGCAGGGGTGGACCACGGCAAGAGACCCAGTACTTC. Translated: CASSRGGPRQETQYF.

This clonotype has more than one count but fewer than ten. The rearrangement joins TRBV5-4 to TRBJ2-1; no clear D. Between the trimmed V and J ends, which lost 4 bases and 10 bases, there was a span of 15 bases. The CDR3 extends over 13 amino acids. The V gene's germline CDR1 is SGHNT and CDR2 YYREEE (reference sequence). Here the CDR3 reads CASSRTYNREQFF. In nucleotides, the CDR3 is TGTGCCAGCAGCCGAACCTACAACCGGGAGCAGTTCTTC.

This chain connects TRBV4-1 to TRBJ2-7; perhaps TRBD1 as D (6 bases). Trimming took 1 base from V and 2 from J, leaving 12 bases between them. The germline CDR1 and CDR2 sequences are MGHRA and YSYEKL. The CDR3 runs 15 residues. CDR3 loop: CASSQAGRGPYEQYF. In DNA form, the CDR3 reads TGCGCCAGCAGCCAAGCCGGCAGGGGACCCTACGAGCAGTACTTC.